This T cell receptor beta chain is drawn from a study of OX40 agonist ivuxolimab in advanced cancers. Broader study findings: More expanded clones were seen, on average, in CD8+ T cells than in CD4+. Certain nonresponders likewise exhibited a low normalized T-cell clonal expansion.

As for this clone: Its specificity is not known.

Data came from immunoSEQ multiplex PCR; TCRdb stores just in-frame clones and leaves some out. In the table there are roughly 49,000 clones, almost 90% of which are singletons. The sample here was CD4+ or CD8+ T cells sorted from blood, taken in a trial of the OX40 agonist ivuxolimab. The clonotype comes from an adult with an advanced solid tumor such as melanoma, head and neck, liver or kidney cancer.

In DNA form, the CDR3 reads TGTGCCAGCTCACCACCTAGCGGGTCCTCCTACAATGAGCAGTTCTTC. It encodes CASSPPSGSSYNEQFF. The chain joins TRBV18 to TRBJ2-1; 7 nucleotides agree with TRBD2. The length of the CDR3 is 16 residues. V lost 0 bases to trimming and J lost 0 bases; unmatched junction nucleotides: 2. CDR1 and CDR2 from the germline V gene are KGHSH and LQKENI.